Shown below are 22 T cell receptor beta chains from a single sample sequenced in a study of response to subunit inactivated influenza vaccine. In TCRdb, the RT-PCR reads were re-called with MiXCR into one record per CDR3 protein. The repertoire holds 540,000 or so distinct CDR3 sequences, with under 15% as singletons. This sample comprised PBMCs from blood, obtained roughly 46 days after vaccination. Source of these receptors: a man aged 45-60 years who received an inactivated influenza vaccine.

CDR3 amino acids: CAWRKQGKGEQYF. CDR3 in DNA: TGTGCCTGGAGGAAACAGGGGAAGGGCGAGCAGTACTTC. The V and J genes are TRBV30 and TRBJ2-7; 7 nucleotides agree with TRBD1. Unmatched junction bases numbered 8, after V lost 3 bases and J lost 6 bases. The CDR3 has 13 residues. Germline CDR1 GTSNPN, CDR2 SVGIG (reference sequence).

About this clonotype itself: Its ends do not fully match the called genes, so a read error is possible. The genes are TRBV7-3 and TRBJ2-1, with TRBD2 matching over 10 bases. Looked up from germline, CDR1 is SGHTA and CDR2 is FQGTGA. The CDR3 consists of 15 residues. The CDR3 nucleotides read TGTGCCAGCAGCATAACCGGGACTAGCGACAATGAGCAGTTCTTC. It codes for CASSITGTSDNEQFF.

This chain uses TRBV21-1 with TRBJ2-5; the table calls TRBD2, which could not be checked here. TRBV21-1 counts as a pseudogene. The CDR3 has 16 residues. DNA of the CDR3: TGTGCCAGCACCACCACAGTCCAGGGTGGTCAAGAGACCCAGTACTTC. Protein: CASTTTVQGGQETQYF.

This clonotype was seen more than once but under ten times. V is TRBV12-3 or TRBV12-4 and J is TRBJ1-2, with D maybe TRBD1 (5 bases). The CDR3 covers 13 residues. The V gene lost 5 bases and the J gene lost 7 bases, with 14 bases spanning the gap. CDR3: CASSNRPDGGYTF. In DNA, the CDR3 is TGTGCCAGCAGTAACAGGCCCGACGGTGGCTACACCTTC.

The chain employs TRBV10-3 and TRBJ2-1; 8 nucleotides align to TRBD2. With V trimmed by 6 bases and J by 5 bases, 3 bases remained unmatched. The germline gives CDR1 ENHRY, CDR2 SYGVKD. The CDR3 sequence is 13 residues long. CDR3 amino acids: CAISRSGDNEQFF. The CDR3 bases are TGTGCCATCAGCCGTAGCGGGGACAATGAGCAGTTCTTC.

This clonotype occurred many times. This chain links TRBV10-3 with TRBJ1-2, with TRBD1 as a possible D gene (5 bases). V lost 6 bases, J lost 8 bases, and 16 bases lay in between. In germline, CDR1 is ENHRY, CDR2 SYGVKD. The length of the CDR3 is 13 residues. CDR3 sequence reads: CAISRLGTQGYTF. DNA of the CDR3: TGTGCCATCAGCCGGTTGGGGACCCAGGGCTACACCTTC.

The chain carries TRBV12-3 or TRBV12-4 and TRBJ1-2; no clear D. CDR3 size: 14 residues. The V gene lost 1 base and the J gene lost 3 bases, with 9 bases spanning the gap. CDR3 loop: CASSLGQVDYGYTF. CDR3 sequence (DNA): TGTGCCAGCAGTTTAGGGCAGGTCGACTATGGCTACACCTTC.

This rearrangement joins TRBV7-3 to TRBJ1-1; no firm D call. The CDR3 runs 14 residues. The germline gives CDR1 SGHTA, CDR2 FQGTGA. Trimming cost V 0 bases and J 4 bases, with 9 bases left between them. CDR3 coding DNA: TGTGCCAGCAGCTTAACGGTGGTGGGCACTGAAGCTTTCTTT. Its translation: CASSLTVVGTEAFF.

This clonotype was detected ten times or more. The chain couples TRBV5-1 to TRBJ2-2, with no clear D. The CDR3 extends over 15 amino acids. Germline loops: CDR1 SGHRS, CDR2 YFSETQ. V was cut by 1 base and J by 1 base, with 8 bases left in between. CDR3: CASSLTAKNTGELFF. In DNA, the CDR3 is TGCGCCAGCAGCTTGACAGCCAAGAACACCGGGGAGCTGTTTTTT. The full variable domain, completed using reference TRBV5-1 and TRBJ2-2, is KAGVTQTPRYLIKTRGQQVTLSCSPISGHRSVSWYQQTPGQGLQFLFEYFSETQRNKGNFPGRFSGRQFSNSRSEMNVSTLELGDSALYLCASSLTAKNTGELFFGEGSRLTVL.

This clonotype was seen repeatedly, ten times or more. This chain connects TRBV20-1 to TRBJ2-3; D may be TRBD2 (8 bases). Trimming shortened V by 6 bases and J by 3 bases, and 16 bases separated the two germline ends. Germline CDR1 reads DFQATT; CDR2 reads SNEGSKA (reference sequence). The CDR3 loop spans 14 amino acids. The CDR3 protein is CSATGTSKTDTQYF. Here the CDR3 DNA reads TGCAGTGCGACAGGGACTAGTAAGACAGATACGCAGTATTTT.

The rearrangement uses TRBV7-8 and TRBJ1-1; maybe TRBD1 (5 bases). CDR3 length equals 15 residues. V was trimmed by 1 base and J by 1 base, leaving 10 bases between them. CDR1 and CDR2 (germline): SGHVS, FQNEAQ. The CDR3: CASSLVGTANTEAFF. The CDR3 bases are TGTGCCAGCAGCTTAGTTGGGACGGCGAACACTGAAGCTTTCTTT.

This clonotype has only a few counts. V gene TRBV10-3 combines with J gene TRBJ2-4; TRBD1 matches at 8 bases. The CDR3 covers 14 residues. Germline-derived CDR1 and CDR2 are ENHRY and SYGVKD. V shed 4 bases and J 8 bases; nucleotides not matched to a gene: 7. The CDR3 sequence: CAISAGGERYIQYF. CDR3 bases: TGTGCCATCAGTGCAGGGGGCGAGAGATACATTCAGTACTTC.

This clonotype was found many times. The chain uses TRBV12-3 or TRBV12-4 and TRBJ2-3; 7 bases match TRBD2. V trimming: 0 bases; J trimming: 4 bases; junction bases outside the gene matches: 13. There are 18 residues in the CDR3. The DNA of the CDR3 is TGTGCCAGCAGTTTAGCGTCCTGGGGGGGGTGGTCTTCAGATACGCAGTATTTT. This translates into CASSLASWGGWSSDTQYF.

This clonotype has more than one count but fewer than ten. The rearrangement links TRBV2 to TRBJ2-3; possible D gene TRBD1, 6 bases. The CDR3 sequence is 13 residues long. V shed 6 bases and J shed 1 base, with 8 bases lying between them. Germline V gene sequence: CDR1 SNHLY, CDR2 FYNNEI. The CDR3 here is CASSRQGTDTQYF. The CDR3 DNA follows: TGTGCCAGCAGCCGACAGGGCACAGATACGCAGTATTTT.

CDR3 DNA sequence: TGTGCCAGCAGCCAGCGGGGGGGAAGGGATGAGCAGTTCTTC. As protein: CASSQRGGRDEQFF. This sequence joins TRBV25-1 and TRBJ2-1; 10 positions agree with TRBD2. Per germline, CDR1 MGHDK and CDR2 SYGVNS. V was clipped by 6 bases and J by 8 bases; unmatched bases: 7. The CDR3 contains 14 residues. Variable domain in full (rest from reference TRBV25-1 and TRBJ2-1): EADIYQTPRYLVIGTGKKITLECSQTMGHDKMYWYQQDPGMELHLIHYSYGVNSTEKGDLSSESTVSRIRTEHFPLTLESARPSHTSQYLCASSQRGGRDEQFFGPGTRLTVL.

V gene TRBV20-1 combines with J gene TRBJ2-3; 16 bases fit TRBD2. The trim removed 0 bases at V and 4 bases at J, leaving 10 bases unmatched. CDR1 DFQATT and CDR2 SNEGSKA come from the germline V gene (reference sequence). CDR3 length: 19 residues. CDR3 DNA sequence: TGCAGTGCTAGAGATCTCGGGACTAGCGGGAGGGAGGGAGCAGATACGCAGTATTTT. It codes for CSARDLGTSGREGADTQYF.

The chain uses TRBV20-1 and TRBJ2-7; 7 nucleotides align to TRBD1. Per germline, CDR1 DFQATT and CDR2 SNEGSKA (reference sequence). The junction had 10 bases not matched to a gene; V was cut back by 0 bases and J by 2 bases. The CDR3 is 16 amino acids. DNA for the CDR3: TGCAGTGCTAGAGACGCACAGGGGTTTAGACCCTACGAGCAGTACTTC. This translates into CSARDAQGFRPYEQYF.

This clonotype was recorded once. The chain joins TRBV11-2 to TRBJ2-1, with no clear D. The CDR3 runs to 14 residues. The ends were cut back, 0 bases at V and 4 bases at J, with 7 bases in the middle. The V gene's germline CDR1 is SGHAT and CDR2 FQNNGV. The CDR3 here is CASSLDARYNEQFF. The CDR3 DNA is TGTGCCAGCAGCTTAGATGCCAGATACAATGAGCAGTTCTTC.

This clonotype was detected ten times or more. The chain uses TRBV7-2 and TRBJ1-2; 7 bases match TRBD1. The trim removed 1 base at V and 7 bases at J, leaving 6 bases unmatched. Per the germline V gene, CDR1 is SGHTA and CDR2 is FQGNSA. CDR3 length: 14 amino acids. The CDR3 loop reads CASSLDRGGGGYTF. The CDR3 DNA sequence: TGTGCCAGCAGCTTAGACAGGGGAGGGGGTGGCTACACCTTC.

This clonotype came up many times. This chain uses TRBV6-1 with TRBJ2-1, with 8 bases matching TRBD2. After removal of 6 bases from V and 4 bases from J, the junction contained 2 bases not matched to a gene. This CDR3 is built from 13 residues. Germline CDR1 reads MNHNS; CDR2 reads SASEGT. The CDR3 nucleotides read TGTGCCAGCAGACTAGCGGAGTACAATGAGCAGTTCTTC. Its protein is CASRLAEYNEQFF.

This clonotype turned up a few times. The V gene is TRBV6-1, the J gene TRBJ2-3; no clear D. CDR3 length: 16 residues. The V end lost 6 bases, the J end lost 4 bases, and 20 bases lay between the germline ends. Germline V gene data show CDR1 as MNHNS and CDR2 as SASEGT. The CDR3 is CASSPRSIGGADTQYF. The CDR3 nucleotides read TGTGCCAGCAGCCCTCGGTCCATAGGTGGGGCAGATACGCAGTATTTT.

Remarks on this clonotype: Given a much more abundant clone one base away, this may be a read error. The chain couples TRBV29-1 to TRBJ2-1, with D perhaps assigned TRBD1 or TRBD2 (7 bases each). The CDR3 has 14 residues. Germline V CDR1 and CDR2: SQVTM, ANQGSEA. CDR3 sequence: CSAAGDSPYNDQFF. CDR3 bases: TGCAGCGCCGCGGGGGACAGTCCCTACAATGACCAGTTCTTC.